The T cell receptor beta chain under discussion was sequenced for a study of blood T cell repertoires in COVID-19. Sequenced by immunoSEQ multiplex PCR; TCRdb stores in-frame clones only, minus some. This table has about 210,000 clones, approximately 86% appearing once. The CDR3 extends over 16 amino acids. J gave up 5 bases and V 5 bases, and 6 bases lay outside the gene matches. The germline CDR1 and CDR2 sequences are MNHEY and SVGEGT. This receptor was identified in a man between 18 and 29 years old with active or convalescent COVID-19. What was sequenced was peripheral blood. The chain combines TRBV6-2 or TRBV6-3 with TRBJ2-2, with 12 bases lining up with TRBD1. CDR3 DNA: TGTGCCAGCAGTACATCGGGACAGGGGGCGACCGGGGAGCTGTTTTTT. Translating it yields CASSTSGQGATGELFF.